The TCR beta chain described here comes from a study of identical twins (dated by TCRdb to 2016 to 2017). In the study overall: The study deep-sequenced TCR alpha and beta repertoires from monozygotic twins, unrelated adults of various ages and cord blood to test whether fetal clonotypes persist. To rule out contamination, the twin experiments were replicated at different times with different library preparation protocols. The study at large found these results: Compared with coincidental sharing between unrelated individuals, out-of-frame TCR alpha sequences shared between twins showed an excess of sequences with low generation probability. Invariant T cells such as MAIT and iNKT could partly confound zero-insertion analyses, although diverse VJ usage argued against such confounding for most clonotypes. Abundant cord blood beta clonotypes had fewer insertions, young adult naive repertoires showed a similar but weaker trend, and memory repertoires showed no such trend. Conclusions relied on cross-sectional statistical analysis, since the same donors could not be followed over many years. In monozygotic twins, out-of-frame TCR alpha sharing was systematically underestimated by recombination models, although the models agreed with sharing between unrelated individuals. In beta out-of-frame sequences, excess twin sharing was weaker, because having fewer shared sequences lowered the signal-to-noise ratio.

Counted from cysteine to phenylalanine, this CDR3 has 17 amino acids. Just CDR3 DNA is preserved here, 51 bases in frame from base 1. Trimming removed 0 bases from V and 0 bases from J, leaving 12 bases between the germline ends. All donors were healthy Caucasians. Three pairs of female monozygotic twins, all aged roughly 18 to 29 years, were included in the twin cohort. CD4+ and CD8+ T cell populations were isolated with positive isolation kits from Invitrogen. A few counts support this clonotype. Its binding antigen is unknown. No base quality values were provided; no much bigger clone lies one nucleotide off. Libraries came from 5' RACE. Instrument used: Illumina HiSeq 2000. Template switching added a universal primer binding site, and the final cDNA carried a unique molecular identifier that allowed TCR cDNA molecules to be counted accurately. Specific primers in the conserved constant-segment region were used to synthesize first-strand cDNA for the TCR alpha and beta chains. To control for contamination, every cDNA library carried two barcodes: a SMART-Mk sample barcode plus Illumina barcodes. Two successive PCR steps introduced TruSeq adapter sequences along with Illumina sample barcodes. Sequencing of the TCR alpha and beta cDNA libraries was done on the Illumina HiSeq platform using custom primers. Under the source paper's analysis protocol: MiGEC was used to process raw reads and extract unique molecular identifiers, and MiXCR was used to find CDR3 positions. Recombination models were inferred per individual with the repgenHMM and IGoR tools using an EM algorithm. Shared clonotype analysis was performed with the tcR package in R, normalizing sharing by the product of cloneset sizes. To study raw recombination without the effects of thymic and clonal selection, out-of-frame nonproductive sequences were analyzed. TCRdb handled the public reads itself, with Q25 trimming in fastp and clone calling in MiXCR, and kept productive beta chains. One record per CDR3 amino acid sequence lists the most common genes and DNA. The V and J calls come from TCRdb's annotation, not from the publication. Across this sample there are 450,000 to 650,000 distinct CDR3 sequences, with 13% to 15% seen only once. The biggest ten clones account for more than 0.4% of the sample.

These data also formed part of another study, on yellow fever vaccine responses in identical twins. The second study's paper adds: The T cell response to vaccination in identical twins was reported by the authors to appear partly convergent and partly personalized. In identical twins, the study followed T cell clones that responded to the vaccine with precision.

This clonotype was sampled from a woman aged 18 to 35 in good health. The material sequenced was CD4+ T cells sorted from blood. The sequence joins TRBV12-3 or TRBV12-4 to TRBJ1-3; no D segment can be confidently identified. The CDR3 protein sequence reads: CASSLAAVDASGNTIYF. The DNA sequence follows: TGTGCCAGCAGTTTAGCCGCCGTCGACGCCTCTGGAAACACCATATATTTT.